This T cell receptor beta chain was obtained from a study of T cell responses to AZD1222 COVID-19 vaccine. Study observations and caveats: Close to half of all spike-specific TCRs reportedly target regions of the variants that are unmutated. No repertoire was sampled before or during the peak T cell response, only after it. CD4 TCRs covered the whole spike, strongest at regions 160-218 and 743-854.

With respect to this clone: The antigen remains undetermined.

The CDR3 is 14 residues long. V shed 2 bases, J shed 4 bases, and the junction held 4 bases outside the gene matches. CDR1 KGHSH and CDR2 LQKENI come from the germline V gene. Assay: immunoSEQ multiplex PCR; the TCRdb copy retains only in-frame clones and omits some. The sample has 120,000 or so clones; about nine tenths are singletons. The sequencing used peripheral blood, collected on day 0 of AZD1222 vaccination. The chain has TRBV18 and TRBJ2-7; 8 positions match TRBD2. The origin of this receptor is an adult in good health. This chain's CDR3 is CASSPGGGPYEQYF. The CDR3 nucleotides read TGTGCCAGCTCACCAGGCGGGGGGCCGTACGAGCAGTACTTC.